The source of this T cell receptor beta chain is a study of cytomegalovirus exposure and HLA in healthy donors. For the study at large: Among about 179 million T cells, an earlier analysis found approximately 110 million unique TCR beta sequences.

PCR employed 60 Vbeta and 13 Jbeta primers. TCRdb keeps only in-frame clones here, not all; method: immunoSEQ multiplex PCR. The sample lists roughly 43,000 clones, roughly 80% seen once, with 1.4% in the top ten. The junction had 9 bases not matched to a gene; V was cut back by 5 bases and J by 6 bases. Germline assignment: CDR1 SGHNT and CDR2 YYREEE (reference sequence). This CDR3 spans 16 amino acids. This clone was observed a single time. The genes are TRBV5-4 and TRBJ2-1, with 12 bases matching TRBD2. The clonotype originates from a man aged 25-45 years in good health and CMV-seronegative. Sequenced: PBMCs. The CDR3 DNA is TGTGCCAGCAGACGACTAGCGGGAGAGGGAGGCAATGAGCAGTTCTTC. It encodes CASRRLAGEGGNEQFF. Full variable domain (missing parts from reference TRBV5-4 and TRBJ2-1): ETGVTQSPTHLIKTRGQQVTLRCSSQSGHNTVSWYQQALGQGPQFIFQYYREEENGRGNFPPRFSGLQFPNYSSELNVNALELDDSALYLCASRRLAGEGGNEQFFGPGTRLTVL.